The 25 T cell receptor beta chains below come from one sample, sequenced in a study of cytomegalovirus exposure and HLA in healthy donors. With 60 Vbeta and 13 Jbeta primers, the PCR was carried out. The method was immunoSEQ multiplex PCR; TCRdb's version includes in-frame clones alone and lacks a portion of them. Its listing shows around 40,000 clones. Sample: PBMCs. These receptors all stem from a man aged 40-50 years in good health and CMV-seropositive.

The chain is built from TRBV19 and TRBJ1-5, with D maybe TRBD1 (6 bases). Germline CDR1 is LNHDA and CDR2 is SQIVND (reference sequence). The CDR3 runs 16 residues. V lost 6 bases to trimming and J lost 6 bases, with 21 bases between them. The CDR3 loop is CASSPGWAGVRQPQHF. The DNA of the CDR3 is TGTGCCAGTAGCCCCGGCTGGGCAGGGGTTCGTCAGCCCCAGCATTTT. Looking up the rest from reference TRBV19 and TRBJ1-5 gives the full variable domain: DGGITQSPKYLFRKEGQNVTLSCEQNLNHDAMYWYRQDPGQGLRLIYYSQIVNDFQKGDIAEGYSVSREKKESFPLTVTSAQKNPTAFYLCASSPGWAGVRQPQHFGDGTRLSIL.

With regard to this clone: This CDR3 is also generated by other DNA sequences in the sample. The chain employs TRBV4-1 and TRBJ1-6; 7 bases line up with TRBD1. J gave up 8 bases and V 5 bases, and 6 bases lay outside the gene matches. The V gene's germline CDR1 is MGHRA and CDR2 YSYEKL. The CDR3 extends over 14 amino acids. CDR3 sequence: CASSRGQGDSPLHF. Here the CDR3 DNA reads TGCGCCAGCAGCAGGGGGCAAGGGGATTCACCCCTCCACTTT.

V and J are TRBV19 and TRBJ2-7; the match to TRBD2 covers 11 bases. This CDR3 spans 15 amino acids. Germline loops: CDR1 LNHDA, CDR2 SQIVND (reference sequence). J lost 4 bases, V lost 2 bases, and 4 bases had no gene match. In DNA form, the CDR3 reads TGTGCCAGTAGTATAATAGCGGGAGGGAGGTACGAGCAGTACTTC. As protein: CASSIIAGGRYEQYF.

CDR3 DNA sequence: TGCGCCAGCAGCCAAGATCGGGGGGAGAGCTATGGCTACACCTTC. This translates into CASSQDRGESYGYTF. The chain is built from TRBV4-1 and TRBJ1-2; D possibly corresponds to TRBD1 (5 bases). The V end was cut by 0 bases, the J end by 4 bases, with 12 bases between. Germline loops: CDR1 MGHRA, CDR2 YSYEKL. This CDR3 has 15 residues.

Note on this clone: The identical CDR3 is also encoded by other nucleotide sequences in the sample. The CDR3: CASSLRTETDTQYF. The DNA of the CDR3 is TGTGCCAGCTCACTTCGGACAGAAACAGATACGCAGTATTTT. The J gene is TRBJ2-3, the V gene TRBV18; D is possibly TRBD1 (6 bases). CDR1 KGHSH and CDR2 LQKENI come from the germline V gene. The CDR3 consists of 14 residues. Deletions cut 4 bases from V and 3 bases from J, with 11 bases between.

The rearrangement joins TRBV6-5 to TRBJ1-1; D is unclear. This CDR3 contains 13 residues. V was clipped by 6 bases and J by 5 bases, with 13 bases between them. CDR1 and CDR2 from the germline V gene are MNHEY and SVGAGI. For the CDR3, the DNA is TGTGCCAGCAGCCACGGAGCCGGAACTGAAGCTTTCTTT. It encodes CASSHGAGTEAFF.

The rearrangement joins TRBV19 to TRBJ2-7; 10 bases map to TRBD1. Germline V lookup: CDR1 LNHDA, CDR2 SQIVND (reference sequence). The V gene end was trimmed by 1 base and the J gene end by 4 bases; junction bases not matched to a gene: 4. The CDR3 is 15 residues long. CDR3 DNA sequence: TGTGCCAGTAGTATAGGACAGGGGGCGATATACGAGCAGTACTTC. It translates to CASSIGQGAIYEQYF.

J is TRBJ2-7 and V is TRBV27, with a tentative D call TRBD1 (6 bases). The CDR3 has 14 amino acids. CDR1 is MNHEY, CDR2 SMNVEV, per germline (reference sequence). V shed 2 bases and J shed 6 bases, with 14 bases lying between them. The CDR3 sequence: CASSLGQHGGEQYF. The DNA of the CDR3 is TGTGCCAGCAGTTTAGGACAGCACGGCGGCGAGCAGTACTTC.

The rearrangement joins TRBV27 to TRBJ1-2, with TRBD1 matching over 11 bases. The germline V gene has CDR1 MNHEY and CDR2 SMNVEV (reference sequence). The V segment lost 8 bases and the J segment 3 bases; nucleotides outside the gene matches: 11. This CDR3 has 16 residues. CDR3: CASAPSGTGGDYGYTF. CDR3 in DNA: TGTGCCAGCGCCCCGTCCGGGACAGGGGGGGACTATGGCTACACCTTC.

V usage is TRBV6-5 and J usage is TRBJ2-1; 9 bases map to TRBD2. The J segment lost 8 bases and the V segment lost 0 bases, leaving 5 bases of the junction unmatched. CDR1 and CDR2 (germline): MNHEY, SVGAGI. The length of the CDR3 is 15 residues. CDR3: CASSYSASGNDEQFF. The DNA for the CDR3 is TGTGCCAGCAGTTACTCGGCTAGCGGGAACGATGAGCAGTTCTTC.

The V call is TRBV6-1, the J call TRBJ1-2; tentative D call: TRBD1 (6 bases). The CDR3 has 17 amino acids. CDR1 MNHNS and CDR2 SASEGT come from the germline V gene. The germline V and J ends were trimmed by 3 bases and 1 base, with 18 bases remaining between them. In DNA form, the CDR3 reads TGTGCCAGCAGTGACGTGGACAGAGCGCTCCTTAACTATGGCTACACCTTC. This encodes CASSDVDRALLNYGYTF.

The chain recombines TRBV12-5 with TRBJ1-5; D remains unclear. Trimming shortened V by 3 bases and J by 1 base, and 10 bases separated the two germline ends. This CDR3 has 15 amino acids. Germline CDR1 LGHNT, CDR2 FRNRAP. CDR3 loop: CASGFSGISNQPQHF. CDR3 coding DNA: TGTGCTAGTGGTTTTTCGGGAATCAGCAATCAGCCCCAGCATTTT.

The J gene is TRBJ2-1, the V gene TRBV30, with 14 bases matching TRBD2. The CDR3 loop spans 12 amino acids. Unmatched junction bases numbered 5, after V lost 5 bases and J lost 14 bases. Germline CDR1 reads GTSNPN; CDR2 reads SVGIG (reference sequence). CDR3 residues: CAWGGLAGAEFF. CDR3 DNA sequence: TGTGCCTGGGGGGGACTAGCGGGGGCGGAGTTCTTC.

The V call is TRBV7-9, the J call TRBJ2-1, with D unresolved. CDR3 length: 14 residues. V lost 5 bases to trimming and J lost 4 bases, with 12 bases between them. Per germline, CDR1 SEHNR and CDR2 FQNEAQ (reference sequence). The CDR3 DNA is TGTGCCAGCAGCGCCAGAGGAACTTACAATGAGCAGTTCTTC. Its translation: CASSARGTYNEQFF. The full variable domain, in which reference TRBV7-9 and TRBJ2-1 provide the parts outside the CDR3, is DTGVSQNPRHKITKRGQNVTFRCDPISEHNRLYWYRQTLGQGPEFLTYFQNEAQLEKSRLLSDRFSAERPKGSFSTLEIQRTEQGDSAMYLCASSARGTYNEQFFGPGTRLTVL.

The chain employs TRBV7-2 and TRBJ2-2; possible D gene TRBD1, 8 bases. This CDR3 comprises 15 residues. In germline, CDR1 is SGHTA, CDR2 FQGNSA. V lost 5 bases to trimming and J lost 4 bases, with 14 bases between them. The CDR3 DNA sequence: TGTGCCAGCAGCCGTAACAGGGGGGGCACCGGGGAGCTGTTTTTT. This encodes CASSRNRGGTGELFF. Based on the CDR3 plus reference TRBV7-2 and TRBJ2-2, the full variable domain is GAGVSQSPSNKVTEKGKDVELRCDPISGHTALYWYRQSLGQGLEFLIYFQGNSAPDKSGLPSDRFSAERTGGSVSTLTIQRTQQEDSAVYLCASSRNRGGTGELFFGEGSRLTVL.

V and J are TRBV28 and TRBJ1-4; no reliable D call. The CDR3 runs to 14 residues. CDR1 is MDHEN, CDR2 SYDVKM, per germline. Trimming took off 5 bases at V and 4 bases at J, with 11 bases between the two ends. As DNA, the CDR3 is TGTGCCAGCAGTCCCCCTCAGCGTAATGAAAAACTGTTTTTT. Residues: CASSPPQRNEKLFF.

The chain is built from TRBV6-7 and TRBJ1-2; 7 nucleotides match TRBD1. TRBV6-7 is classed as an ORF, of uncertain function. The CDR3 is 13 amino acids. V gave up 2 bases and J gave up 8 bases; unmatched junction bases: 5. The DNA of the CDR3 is TGTGCCAGCAGTTACCAAACAGGGGAAGGCTACACCTTC. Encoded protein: CASSYQTGEGYTF.

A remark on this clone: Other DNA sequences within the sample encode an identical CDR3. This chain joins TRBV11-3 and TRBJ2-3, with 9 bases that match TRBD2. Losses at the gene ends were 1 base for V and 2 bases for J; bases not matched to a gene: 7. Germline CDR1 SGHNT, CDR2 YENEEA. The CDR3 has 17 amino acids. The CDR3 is CASSLVSSGVNTDTQYF. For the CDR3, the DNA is TGTGCCAGCAGCTTAGTGTCTAGCGGGGTGAACACAGATACGCAGTATTTT.

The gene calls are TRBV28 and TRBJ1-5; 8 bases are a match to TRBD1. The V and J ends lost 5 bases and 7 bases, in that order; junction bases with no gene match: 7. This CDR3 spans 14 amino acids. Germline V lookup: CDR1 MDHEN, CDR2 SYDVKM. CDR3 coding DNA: TGTGCCAGCAGTCTCGGACAGGGAAAACAGCCCCAGCATTTT. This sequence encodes CASSLGQGKQPQHF. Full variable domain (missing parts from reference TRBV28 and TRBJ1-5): DVKVTQSSRYLVKRTGEKVFLECVQDMDHENMFWYRQDPGLGLRLIYFSYDVKMKEKGDIPEGYSVSREKKERFSLILESASTNQTSMYLCASSLGQGKQPQHFGDGTRLSIL.

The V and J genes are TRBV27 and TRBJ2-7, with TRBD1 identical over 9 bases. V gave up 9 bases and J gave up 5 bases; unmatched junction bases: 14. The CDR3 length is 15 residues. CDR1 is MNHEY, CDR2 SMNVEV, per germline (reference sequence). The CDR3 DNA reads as TGTGCCAGTCTTAAAGCCGGGACAGGGAGCCACGAGCAGTACTTC. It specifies CASLKAGTGSHEQYF.

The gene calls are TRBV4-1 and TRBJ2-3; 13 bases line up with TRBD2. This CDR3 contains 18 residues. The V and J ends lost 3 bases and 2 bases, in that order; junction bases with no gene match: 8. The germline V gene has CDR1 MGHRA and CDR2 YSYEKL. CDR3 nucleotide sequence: TGCGCCAGCAGCCAGAAACTAGCGGGAGGGCTTTTCACAGATACGCAGTATTTT. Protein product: CASSQKLAGGLFTDTQYF.

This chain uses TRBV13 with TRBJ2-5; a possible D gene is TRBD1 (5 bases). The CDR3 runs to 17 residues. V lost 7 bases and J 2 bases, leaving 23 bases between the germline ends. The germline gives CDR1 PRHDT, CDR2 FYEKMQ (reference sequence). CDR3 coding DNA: TGTGCCAGCACCTCGCGTTGGGATGACAGAAAGCAAGAGACCCAGTACTTC. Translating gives CASTSRWDDRKQETQYF.

The CDR3 spells CASSGIVGNEQFF. CDR3 bases: TGTGCCAGTAGCGGGATAGTGGGGAATGAGCAGTTCTTC. The chain carries TRBV19 and TRBJ2-1; weak D call: TRBD2 (5 bases). The V end was cut by 6 bases, the J end by 7 bases, with 13 bases between. This CDR3 region has 13 residues. The germline CDR1 and CDR2 sequences are LNHDA and SQIVND (reference sequence).

The CDR3 reads CASSARPTDTQYF. The CDR3 nucleotides read TGTGCCAGCAGTGCCCGTCCCACAGATACGCAGTATTTT. This chain joins TRBV2 and TRBJ2-3; no reliable D call. The CDR3 is 13 amino acids. V lost 4 bases and J lost 2, with 7 bases in between. Germline values: CDR1 SNHLY, CDR2 FYNNEI.

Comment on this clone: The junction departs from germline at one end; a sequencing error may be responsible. The CDR3 DNA reads TGTGCTAGCAGCTTAAGCCTAGACCGGGCCGGGGAGCTGTTTTTT. Translation gives CASSLSLDRAGELFF. This rearrangement joins TRBV7-7 to TRBJ2-2; D is undetermined. This CDR3 has 15 amino acids. Germline CDR1 is SSHAT and CDR2 is FNYEAQ (reference sequence).